These 2 T cell receptor beta chains share one sample of origin, sequenced in a study of CD8 T cells in Susac syndrome. Reverse transcription of 0.5 to 1 ug RNA was performed with random hexamers. TCRdb reanalysed the immunoSEQ multiplex PCR reads using MiXCR and keeps one entry per CDR3 protein. Among roughly 330,000 distinct CDR3 sequences listed, around 92% were seen once. Source material: CD4+ T cells from PBMCs. These receptors originate from a human donor with multiple sclerosis.

This clonotype has a handful of counts. One end of the junction varies from germline; a read error may be responsible. The CDR3 loop reads CASSPLDRDYGYTF. Written as DNA, the CDR3 is TGTGCCAGCTCTCCACTGGACAGGGACTATGGCTACACCTTC. The J gene is TRBJ1-2, the V gene TRBV18; 8 positions agree with TRBD1. CDR1 and CDR2 (germline): KGHSH, LQKENI. The CDR3 length is 14 residues. Filled out from reference TRBV18 and TRBJ1-2, the complete variable domain reads NAGVMQNPRHLVRRRGQEARLRCSPMKGHSHVYWYRQLPEEGLKFMVYLQKENIIDESGMPKERFSAEFPKEGPSILRIQQVVRGDSAAYFCASSPLDRDYGYTFGSGTRLTVV.

The chain has TRBV6-2 or TRBV6-3 and TRBJ2-2; the D gene is possibly TRBD2 (5 bases). The CDR3 has 14 amino acids. Looked up from germline, CDR1 is MNHEY and CDR2 is SVGEGT. Between the trimmed V and J ends, which lost 7 bases and 7 bases, there was a span of 16 bases. The CDR3 DNA follows: TGTGCCAGCACCTTGCTATCGGCGGGCGGGGAGCTGTTTTTT. It specifies CASTLLSAGGELFF.